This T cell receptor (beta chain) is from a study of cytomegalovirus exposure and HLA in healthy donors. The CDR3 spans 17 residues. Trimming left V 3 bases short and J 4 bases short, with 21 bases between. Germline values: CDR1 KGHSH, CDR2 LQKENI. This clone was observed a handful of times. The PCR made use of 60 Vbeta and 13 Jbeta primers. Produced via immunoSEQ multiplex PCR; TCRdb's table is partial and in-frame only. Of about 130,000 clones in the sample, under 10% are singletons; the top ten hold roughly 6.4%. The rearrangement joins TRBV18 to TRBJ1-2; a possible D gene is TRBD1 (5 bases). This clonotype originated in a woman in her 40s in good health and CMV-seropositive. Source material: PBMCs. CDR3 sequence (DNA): TGTGCCAGCTCACCTAATCCAGCAGGGTCCGTAGCCTATGGCTACACCTTC. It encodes CASSPNPAGSVAYGYTF.